A single sample is the source of the 8 T cell receptor beta chains below, sequenced in a study of post-analysis software for immune sequencing data. Broader study findings: Higher frequency in patients than in controls was seen for roughly five TRBV segments, with TRBV5-6, TRBV5-1 and TRBV20-1 among them.

Unique molecular identifiers were carried by the TCR beta cDNA libraries. MiXCR, run by TCRdb on the PCR reads, gives a single entry per CDR3 protein. The data hold under 650,000 distinct CDR3 sequences, with roughly 45% observed a single time. These receptors are not linked to any known antigen. The sample comprised blood. These receptors originate from a girl aged 10 to 17 with multiple sclerosis.

The chain has TRBV12-3 or TRBV12-4 and TRBJ2-7; D ambiguous. V gave up 0 bases and J gave up 1 base, with 4 bases separating them. The CDR3 length is 13 residues. The CDR3 loop is CASSLAQSYEQYF. Here the CDR3 DNA reads TGTGCCAGCAGTTTAGCCCAGTCCTACGAGCAGTACTTC.

This clonotype was detected only once. CDR3 protein: CASSSGTMSTDTQYF. CDR3 nucleotide sequence: TGTGCCAGCAGTTCAGGGACTATGAGCACAGATACGCAGTATTTT. This sequence joins TRBV12-3 or TRBV12-4 and TRBJ2-3; 7 bases fit TRBD2. J gave up 0 bases and V 4 bases, and 4 bases lay outside the gene matches. The CDR3 is made up of 15 amino acids.

The gene calls are TRBV7-9 and TRBJ2-4; possibly TRBD1 or TRBD2 for D (5 bases each). Near its end, the DNA agrees better with TRBJ2-7, so the J call may be wrong. The CDR3 has 15 amino acids. CDR1 is SEHNR and CDR2 is FQNEAQ in the germline V gene (reference sequence). CDR3 nucleotides: TGTGCCAGCAGCCCCCGCGAGGGGTACACCTACGAGCAGTACTTC. It yields the protein CASSPREGYTYEQYF.

The chain links TRBV27 to TRBJ1-6, with 9 bases matching TRBD1. The CDR3 consists of 15 residues. Germline CDR1 and CDR2: MNHEY and SMNVEV (reference sequence). V lost 5 bases, J lost 7 bases, and 6 bases stayed unmatched. The CDR3 coding sequence is TGTGCCAGCAGTGGGGGGACAGGGATGAATTCACCCCTCCACTTT. It codes for CASSGGTGMNSPLHF.

The V gene is TRBV11-2, the J gene TRBJ1-4; 7 bases are a match to TRBD1. CDR1 is SGHAT and CDR2 is FQNNGV in the germline V gene. Trimming cost V 5 bases and J 7 bases; bases outside gene matches: 10. The CDR3 runs 15 residues. This CDR3 reads CASSIRTGGTEKLFF. The CDR3 nucleotides read TGTGCCAGCAGCATCAGGACAGGAGGAACTGAAAAACTGTTTTTT.

The V gene is TRBV25-1, the J gene TRBJ2-4; tentatively, D is TRBD2 (6 bases). The J call is uncertain, as TRBJ2-7 better fits the DNA end. The CDR3 runs 13 residues. The V gene's germline CDR1 is MGHDK and CDR2 SYGVNS. CDR3 sequence reads: CASMEGRSYEQYF. The CDR3 nucleotides are TGTGCCAGCATGGAGGGGCGCTCCTACGAGCAGTACTTC.

The V and J genes are TRBV24-1 and TRBJ2-1; D perhaps matches TRBD2 (6 bases). V was pared by 4 bases and J by 5 bases, with 17 bases between. The CDR3 totals 16 residues. Germline assignment: CDR1 KGHDR and CDR2 SFDVKD. For the CDR3, the DNA is TGTGCCACCAGTGACTCCTGGGCGGGGTGTCACAATGAGCAGTTCTTC. Its translation is CATSDSWAGCHNEQFF.

This rearrangement joins TRBV5-1 to TRBJ2-3; D possibly uses TRBD1 or TRBD2 (5 bases each). Germline values: CDR1 SGHRS, CDR2 YFSETQ. Trimming removed 5 bases at V and 0 bases at J, with 19 bases between. This CDR3 contains 17 residues. The CDR3, as DNA: TGCGCCAGCAGTTTGTCCAGAGGGACCCGAAGCACAGATACGCAGTATTTT. It is translated as CASSLSRGTRSTDTQYF.